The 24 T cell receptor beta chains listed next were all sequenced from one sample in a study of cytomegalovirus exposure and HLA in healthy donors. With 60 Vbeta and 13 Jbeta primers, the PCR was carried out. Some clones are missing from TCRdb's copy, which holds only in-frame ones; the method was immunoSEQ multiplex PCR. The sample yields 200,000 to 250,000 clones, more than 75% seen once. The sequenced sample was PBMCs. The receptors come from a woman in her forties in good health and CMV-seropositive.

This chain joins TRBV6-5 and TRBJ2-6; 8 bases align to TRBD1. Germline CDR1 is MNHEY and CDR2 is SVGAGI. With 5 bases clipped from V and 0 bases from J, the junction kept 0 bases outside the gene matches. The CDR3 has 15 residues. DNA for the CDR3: TGTGCCAGCAGTACAGGGGGCTCTGGGGCCAACGTCCTGACTTTC. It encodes CASSTGGSGANVLTF.

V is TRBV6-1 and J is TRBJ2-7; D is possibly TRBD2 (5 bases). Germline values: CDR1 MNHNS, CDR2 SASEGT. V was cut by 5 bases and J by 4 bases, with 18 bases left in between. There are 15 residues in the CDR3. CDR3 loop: CASSSPPNPGYEQYF. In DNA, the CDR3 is TGTGCCAGCAGTTCTCCTCCCAATCCGGGGTACGAGCAGTACTTC.

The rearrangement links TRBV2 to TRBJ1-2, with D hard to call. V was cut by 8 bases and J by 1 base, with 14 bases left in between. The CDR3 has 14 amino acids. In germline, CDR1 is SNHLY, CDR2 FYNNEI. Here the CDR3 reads CASSTENNNYGYTF. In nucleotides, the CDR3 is TGTGCCAGCTCCACAGAAAACAATAACTATGGCTACACCTTC. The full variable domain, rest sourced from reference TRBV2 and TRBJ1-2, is EPEVTQTPSHQVTQMGQEVILRCVPISNHLYFYWYRQILGQKVEFLVSFYNNEISEKSEIFDDQFSVERPDGSNFTLKIRSTKLEDSAMYFCASSTENNNYGYTFGSGTRLTVV.

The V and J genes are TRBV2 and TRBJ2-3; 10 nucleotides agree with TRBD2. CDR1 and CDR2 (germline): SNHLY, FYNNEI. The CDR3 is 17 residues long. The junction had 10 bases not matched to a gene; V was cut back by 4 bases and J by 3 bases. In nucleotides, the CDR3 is TGTGCCAGCAGTGGTACGAGCGGGAGGGCCCGTACAGATACGCAGTATTTT. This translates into CASSGTSGRARTDTQYF.

CDR3 residues: CASVEAGEWNEQFF. CDR3 nucleotides: TGTGCCAGCGTAGAAGCGGGAGAGTGGAATGAGCAGTTCTTC. The V gene is TRBV25-1, the J gene TRBJ2-1, with 8 bases fitting TRBD2. CDR3 length: 14 amino acids. Trimming at V came to 8 bases and at J to 7 bases, leaving 10 bases not matched to a gene. Germline V gene lookup returns CDR1 MGHDK and CDR2 SYGVNS.

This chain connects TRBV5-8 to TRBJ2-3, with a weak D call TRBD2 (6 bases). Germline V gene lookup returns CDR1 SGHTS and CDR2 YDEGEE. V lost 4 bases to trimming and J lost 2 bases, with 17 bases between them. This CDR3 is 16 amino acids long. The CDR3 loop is CASSRPGLKITDTQYF. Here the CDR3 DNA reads TGTGCCAGCAGCCGCCCGGGACTGAAGATCACAGATACGCAGTATTTT. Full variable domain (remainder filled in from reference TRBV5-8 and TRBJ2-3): EAGVTQSPTHLIKTRGQQATLRCSPISGHTSVYWYQQALGLGLQFLLWYDEGEERNRGNFPPRFSGRQFPNYSSELNVNALELEDSALYLCASSRPGLKITDTQYFGPGTRLTVL.

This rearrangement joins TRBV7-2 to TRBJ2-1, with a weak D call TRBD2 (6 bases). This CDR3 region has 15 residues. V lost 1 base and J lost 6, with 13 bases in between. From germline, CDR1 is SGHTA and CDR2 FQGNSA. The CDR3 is CASSLDRRAGNEQFF. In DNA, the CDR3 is TGTGCCAGCAGCTTAGATAGGAGGGCGGGCAATGAGCAGTTCTTC.

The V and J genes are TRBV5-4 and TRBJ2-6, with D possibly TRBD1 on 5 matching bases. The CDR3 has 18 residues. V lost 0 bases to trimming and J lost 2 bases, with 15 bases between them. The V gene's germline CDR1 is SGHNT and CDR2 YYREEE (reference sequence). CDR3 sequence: CASSLAPWARAGANVLTF. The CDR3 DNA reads TGTGCCAGCAGCTTGGCCCCATGGGCCAGGGCTGGGGCCAACGTCCTGACTTTC. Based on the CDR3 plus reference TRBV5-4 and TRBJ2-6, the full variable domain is ETGVTQSPTHLIKTRGQQVTLRCSSQSGHNTVSWYQQALGQGPQFIFQYYREEENGRGNFPPRFSGLQFPNYSSELNVNALELDDSALYLCASSLAPWARAGANVLTFGAGSRLTVL.

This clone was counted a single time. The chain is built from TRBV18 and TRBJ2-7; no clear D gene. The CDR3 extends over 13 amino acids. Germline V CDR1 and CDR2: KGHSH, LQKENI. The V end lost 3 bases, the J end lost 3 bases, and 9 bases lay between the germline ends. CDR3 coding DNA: TGTGCCAGCTCACCCTCCAGGAACTACGAGCAGTACTTC. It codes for CASSPSRNYEQYF.

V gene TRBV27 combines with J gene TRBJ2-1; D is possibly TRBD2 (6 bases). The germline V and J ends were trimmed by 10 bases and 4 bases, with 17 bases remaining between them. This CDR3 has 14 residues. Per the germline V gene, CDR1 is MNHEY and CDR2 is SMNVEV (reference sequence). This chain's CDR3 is CATWDGTVYNEQFF. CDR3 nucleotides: TGTGCCACCTGGGACGGGACTGTTTACAATGAGCAGTTCTTC.

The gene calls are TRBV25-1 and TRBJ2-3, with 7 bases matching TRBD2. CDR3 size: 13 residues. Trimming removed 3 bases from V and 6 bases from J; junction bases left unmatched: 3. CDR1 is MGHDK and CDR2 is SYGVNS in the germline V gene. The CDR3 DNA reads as TGTGCCAGCAGTGATTCCGGGAGGGATACGCAGTATTTT. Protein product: CASSDSGRDTQYF.

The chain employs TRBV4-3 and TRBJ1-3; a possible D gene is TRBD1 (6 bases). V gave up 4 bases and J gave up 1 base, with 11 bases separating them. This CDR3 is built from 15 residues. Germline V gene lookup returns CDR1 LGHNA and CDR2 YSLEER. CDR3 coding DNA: TGCGCCAGCAGCCGGGCACAGGGTTCTGGAAACACCATATATTTT. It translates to CASSRAQGSGNTIYF.

As DNA, the CDR3 is TGTGCCAGCAGTGACTTGGCGCCCAAAGCGGGACTTGACGGGGAGCTGTTTTTT. As protein: CASSDLAPKAGLDGELFF. The chain combines TRBV6-4 with TRBJ2-2; 7 nucleotides match TRBD2. Germline CDR1 MRHNA, CDR2 SNTAGT. Unmatched junction bases numbered 15, after V lost 1 base and J lost 7 bases. The CDR3 has 18 residues.

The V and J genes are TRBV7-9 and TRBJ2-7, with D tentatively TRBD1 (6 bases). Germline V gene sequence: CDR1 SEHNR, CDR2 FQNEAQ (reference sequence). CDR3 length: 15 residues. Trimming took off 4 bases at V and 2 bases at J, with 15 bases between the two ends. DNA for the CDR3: TGTGCCAGCAGCTATGGAGTCGGACAGACCTACGAGCAGTACTTC. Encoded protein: CASSYGVGQTYEQYF. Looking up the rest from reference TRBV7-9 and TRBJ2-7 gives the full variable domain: DTGVSQNPRHKITKRGQNVTFRCDPISEHNRLYWYRQTLGQGPEFLTYFQNEAQLEKSRLLSDRFSAERPKGSFSTLEIQRTEQGDSAMYLCASSYGVGQTYEQYFGPGTRLTVT.

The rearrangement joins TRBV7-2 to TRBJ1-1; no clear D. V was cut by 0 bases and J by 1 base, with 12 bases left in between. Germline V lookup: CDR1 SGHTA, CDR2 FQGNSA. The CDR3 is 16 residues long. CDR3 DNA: TGTGCCAGCAGCTTAGCTTTAGGCAGGCCGAACACTGAAGCTTTCTTT. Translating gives CASSLALGRPNTEAFF.

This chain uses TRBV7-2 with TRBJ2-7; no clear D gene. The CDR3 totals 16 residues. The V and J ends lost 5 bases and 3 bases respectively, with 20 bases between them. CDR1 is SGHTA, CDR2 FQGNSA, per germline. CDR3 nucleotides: TGTGCCAGCAGCCAGATGACTGTCCTACCTCTCTACGAGCAGTACTTC. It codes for CASSQMTVLPLYEQYF.

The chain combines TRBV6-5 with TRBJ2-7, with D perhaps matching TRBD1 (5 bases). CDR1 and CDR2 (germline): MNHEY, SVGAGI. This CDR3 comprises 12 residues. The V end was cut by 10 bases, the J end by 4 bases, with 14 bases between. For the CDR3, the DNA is TGTGCCACCAAGGGGAACTTTTACGAGCAGTACTTC. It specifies CATKGNFYEQYF.

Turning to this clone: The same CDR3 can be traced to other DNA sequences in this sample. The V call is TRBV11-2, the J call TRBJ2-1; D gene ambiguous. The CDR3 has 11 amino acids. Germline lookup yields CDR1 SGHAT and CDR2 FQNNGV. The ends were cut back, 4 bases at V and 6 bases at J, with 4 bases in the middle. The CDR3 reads CASSSFNEQFF. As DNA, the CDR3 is TGTGCCAGCAGCTCGTTCAATGAGCAGTTCTTC.

In DNA, the CDR3 is TGTGCCAGCAGCTTGGGAGGGAGGGTAAACTATGGCTACACCTTC. Protein sequence: CASSLGGRVNYGYTF. V gene TRBV5-4 combines with J gene TRBJ1-2; D not certain. The germline gives CDR1 SGHNT, CDR2 YYREEE (reference sequence). The length of the CDR3 is 15 residues. The ends were cut back, 0 bases at V and 2 bases at J, with 11 bases in the middle.

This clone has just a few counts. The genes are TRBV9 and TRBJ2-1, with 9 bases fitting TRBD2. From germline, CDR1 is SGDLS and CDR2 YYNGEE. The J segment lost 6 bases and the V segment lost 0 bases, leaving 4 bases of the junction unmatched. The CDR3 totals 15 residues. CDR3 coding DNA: TGTGCCAGCAGCGTAGGTGGCGGGGGGGCCAATGAGCAGTTCTTC. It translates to CASSVGGGGANEQFF.

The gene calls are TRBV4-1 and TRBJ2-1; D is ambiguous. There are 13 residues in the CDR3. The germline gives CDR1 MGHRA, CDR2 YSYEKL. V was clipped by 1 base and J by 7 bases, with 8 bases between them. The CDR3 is CASSQGSRNEQFF. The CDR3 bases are TGCGCCAGCAGCCAAGGGTCCAGAAATGAGCAGTTCTTC.

The CDR3 region has the DNA TGTGCCACCCAGGGGGCAAGCAATCAGCCCCAGCATTTT. Its translation: CATQGASNQPQHF. The V gene is TRBV10-3, the J gene TRBJ1-5, with 8 nucleotides matching TRBD1. The CDR3 consists of 13 residues. Germline assignment: CDR1 ENHRY and CDR2 SYGVKD. V shed 10 bases, J shed 1 base, and the junction held 3 bases outside the gene matches.

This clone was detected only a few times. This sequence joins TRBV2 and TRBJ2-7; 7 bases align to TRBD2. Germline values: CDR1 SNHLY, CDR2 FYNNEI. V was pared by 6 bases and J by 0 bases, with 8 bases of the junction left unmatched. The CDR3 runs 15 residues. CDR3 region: CASRPRDYTSYEQYF. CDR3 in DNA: TGTGCCAGCAGACCACGGGACTATACCTCCTACGAGCAGTACTTC.

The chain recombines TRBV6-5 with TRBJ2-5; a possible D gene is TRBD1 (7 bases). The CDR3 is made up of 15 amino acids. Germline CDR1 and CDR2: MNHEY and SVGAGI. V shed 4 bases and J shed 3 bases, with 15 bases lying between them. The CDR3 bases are TGTGCCAGCAGTTCTCAAGACAGGGAGGAAGAGACCCAGTACTTC. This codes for CASSSQDREEETQYF.